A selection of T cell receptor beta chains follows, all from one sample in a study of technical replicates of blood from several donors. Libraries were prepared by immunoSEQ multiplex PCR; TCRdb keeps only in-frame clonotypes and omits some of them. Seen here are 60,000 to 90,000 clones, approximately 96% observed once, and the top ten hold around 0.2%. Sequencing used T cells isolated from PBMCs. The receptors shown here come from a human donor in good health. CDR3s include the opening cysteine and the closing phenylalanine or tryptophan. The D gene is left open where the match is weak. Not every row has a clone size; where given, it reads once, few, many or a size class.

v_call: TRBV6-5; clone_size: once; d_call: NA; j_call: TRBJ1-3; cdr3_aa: CASRPDNAGNTIYF; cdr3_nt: TGTGCCAGCAGACCCGATAATGCGGGAAACACCATATATTTT
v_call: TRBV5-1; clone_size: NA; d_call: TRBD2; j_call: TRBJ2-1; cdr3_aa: CASSIAGESGYNEQFF; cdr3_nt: TGCGCCAGCAGTATAGCGGGGGAGAGCGGGTACAATGAGCAGTTCTTC
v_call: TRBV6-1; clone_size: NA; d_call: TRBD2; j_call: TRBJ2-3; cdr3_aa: CASSDPTSGGPSDTQYF; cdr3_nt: TGTGCCAGCAGTGACCCTACTAGCGGGGGGCCCTCGGATACGCAGTATTTT
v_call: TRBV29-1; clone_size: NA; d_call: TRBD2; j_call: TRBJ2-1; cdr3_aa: CSVRTSGPSYNEQFF; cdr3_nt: TGCAGCGTTCGGACTAGCGGGCCTTCCTACAATGAGCAGTTCTTC
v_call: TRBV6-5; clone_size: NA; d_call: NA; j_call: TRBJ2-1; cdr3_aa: CASSYSRLVRDNEQFF; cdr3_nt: TGTGCCAGCAGTTATTCTAGACTAGTAAGGGACAATGAGCAGTTCTTC
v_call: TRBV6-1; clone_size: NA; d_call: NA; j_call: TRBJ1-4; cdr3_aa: CASSTPRDEKLFF; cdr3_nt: TGTGCCAGCAGTACCCCCCGCGATGAAAAACTGTTTTTT
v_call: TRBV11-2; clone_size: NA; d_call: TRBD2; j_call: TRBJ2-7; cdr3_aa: CASRTSGGPQSHEQYF; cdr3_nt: TGTGCCAGCAGGACTAGCGGGGGGCCGCAATCCCACGAGCAGTACTTC
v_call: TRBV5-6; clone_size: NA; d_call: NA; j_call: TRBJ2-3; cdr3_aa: CASSLARRADTQYF; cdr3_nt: TGTGCCAGCAGCTTGGCTCGCAGGGCAGATACGCAGTATTTT
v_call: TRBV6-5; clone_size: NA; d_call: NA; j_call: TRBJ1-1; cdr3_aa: CASSLEGRNTEAFF; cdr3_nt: TGTGCCAGCAGTTTGGAGGGACGGAACACTGAAGCTTTCTTT
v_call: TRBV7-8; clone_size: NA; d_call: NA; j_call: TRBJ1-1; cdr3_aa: CASSLRGAPTEAFF; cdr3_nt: TGTGCCAGCAGCTTACGGGGGGCGCCCACTGAAGCTTTCTTT
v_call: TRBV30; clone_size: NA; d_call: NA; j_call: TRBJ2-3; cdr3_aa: CAWSLTDTQYF; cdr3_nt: TGTGCCTGGAGTCTTACAGATACGCAGTATTTT
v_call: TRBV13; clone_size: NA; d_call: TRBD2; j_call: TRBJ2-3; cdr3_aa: CASSSGGSSTDTQYF; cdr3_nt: TGTGCCAGCAGCTCGGGGGGGTCTAGCACAGATACGCAGTATTTT
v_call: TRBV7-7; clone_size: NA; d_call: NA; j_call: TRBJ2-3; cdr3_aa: CASGGAGLTDTQYF; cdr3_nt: TGTGCTAGTGGGGGGGCCGGGCTCACAGATACGCAGTATTTT
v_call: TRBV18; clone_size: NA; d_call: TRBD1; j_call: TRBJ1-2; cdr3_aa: CASSPTGGDGYTF; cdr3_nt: TGTGCCAGCTCACCGACAGGGGGCGACGGCTACACCTTC
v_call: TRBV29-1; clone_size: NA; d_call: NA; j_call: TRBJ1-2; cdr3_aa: CSVEGRESYGYTF; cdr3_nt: TGCAGCGTTGAAGGCAGGGAAAGCTATGGCTACACCTTC
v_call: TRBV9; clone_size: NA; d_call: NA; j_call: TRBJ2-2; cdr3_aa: CASSVVETGELFF; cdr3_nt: TGTGCCAGCAGCGTAGTAGAAACCGGGGAGCTGTTTTTT
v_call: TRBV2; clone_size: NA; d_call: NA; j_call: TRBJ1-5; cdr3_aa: CASITQTPAGQPQHF; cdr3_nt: TGTGCCAGCATCACCCAAACCCCTGCAGGTCAGCCCCAGCATTTT
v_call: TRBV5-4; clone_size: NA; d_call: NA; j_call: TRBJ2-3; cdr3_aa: CASSSSTDTQYF; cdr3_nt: TGTGCCAGCAGTTCCTCCACAGATACGCAGTATTTT
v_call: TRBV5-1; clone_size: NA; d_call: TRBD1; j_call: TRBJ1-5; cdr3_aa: CASSLEGQVSQPQHF; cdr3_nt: TGCGCCAGCAGCTTGGAGGGACAGGTATCTCAGCCCCAGCATTTT
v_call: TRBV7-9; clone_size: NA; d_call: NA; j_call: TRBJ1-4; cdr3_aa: CASSPKGTMNNEKLFF; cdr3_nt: TGTGCCAGCAGCCCAAAAGGGACAATGAATAATGAAAAACTGTTTTTT
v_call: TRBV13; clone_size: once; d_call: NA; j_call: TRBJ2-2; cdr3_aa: CATEQNTGELFF; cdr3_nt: TGTGCCACCGAGCAGAACACCGGGGAGCTGTTTTTT
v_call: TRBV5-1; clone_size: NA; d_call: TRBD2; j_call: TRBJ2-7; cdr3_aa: CASSAGTSGRSGAYEQYF; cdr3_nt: TGCGCCAGCAGCGCGGGGACTAGCGGGAGATCGGGCGCCTACGAGCAGTACTTC
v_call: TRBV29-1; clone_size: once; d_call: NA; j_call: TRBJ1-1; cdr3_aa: CSVVRGRNTEAFF; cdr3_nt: TGCAGCGTTGTTCGGGGAAGGAACACTGAAGCTTTCTTT
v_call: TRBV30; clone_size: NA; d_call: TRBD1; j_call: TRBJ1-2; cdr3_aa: CAWSFWGQAPIAYTF; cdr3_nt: TGTGCCTGGAGTTTTTGGGGACAGGCTCCGATAGCCTACACCTTC
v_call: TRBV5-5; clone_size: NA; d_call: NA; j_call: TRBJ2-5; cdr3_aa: CASSLQETQYF; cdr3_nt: TGTGCCAGCAGCCTACAAGAGACCCAGTACTTC
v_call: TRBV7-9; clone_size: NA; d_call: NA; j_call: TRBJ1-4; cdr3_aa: CASSQLGEKLFF; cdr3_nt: TGTGCCAGCAGCCAACTTGGTGAAAAACTGTTTTTT
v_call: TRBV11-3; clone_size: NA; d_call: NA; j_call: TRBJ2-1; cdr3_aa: CASSSGGVTYNEQFF; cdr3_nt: TGTGCCAGCAGCTCCGGGGGAGTCACCTACAATGAGCAGTTCTTC
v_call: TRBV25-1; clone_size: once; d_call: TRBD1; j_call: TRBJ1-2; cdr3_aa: CASSTRDRAYGYTF; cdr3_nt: TGTGCCAGCAGCACCCGGGACAGGGCCTATGGCTACACCTTC
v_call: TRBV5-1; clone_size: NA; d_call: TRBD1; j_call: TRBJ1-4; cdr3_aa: CASSLVADRDKLFF; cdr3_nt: TGCGCCAGCAGCTTGGTTGCCGACAGGGACAAACTGTTTTTT
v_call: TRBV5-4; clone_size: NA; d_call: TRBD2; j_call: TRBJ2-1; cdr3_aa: CASSLKTSGDNEQFF; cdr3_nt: TGTGCCAGCAGCTTGAAAACTAGCGGTGACAATGAGCAGTTCTTC
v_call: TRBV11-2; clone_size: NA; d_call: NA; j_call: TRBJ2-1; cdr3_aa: CASSLGPTSVRNEQFF; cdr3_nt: TGTGCCAGCAGCTTAGGCCCGACTAGTGTGAGAAATGAGCAGTTCTTC
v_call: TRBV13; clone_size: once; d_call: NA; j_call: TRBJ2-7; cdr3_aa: CASSQTVSYEQYF; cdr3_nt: TGTGCCAGCAGCCAAACAGTCTCCTACGAGCAGTACTTC
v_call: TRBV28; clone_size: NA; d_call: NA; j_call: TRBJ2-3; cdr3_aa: CATGTDTQYF; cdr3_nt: TGTGCCACTGGCACAGATACGCAGTATTTT
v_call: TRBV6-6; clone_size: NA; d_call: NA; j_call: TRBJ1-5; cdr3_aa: CASSYSWEGGNQPQHF; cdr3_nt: TGTGCCAGCAGTTACTCATGGGAGGGCGGCAATCAGCCCCAGCATTTT
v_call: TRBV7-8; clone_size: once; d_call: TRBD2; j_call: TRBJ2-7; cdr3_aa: CASSLVTGLAGEGGTYEQYF; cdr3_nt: TGTGCCAGCAGCTTGGTTACGGGACTAGCGGGAGAAGGTGGGACCTACGAGCAGTACTTC
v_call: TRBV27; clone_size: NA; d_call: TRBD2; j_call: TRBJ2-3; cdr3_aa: CASSPPLAGGLADTQYF; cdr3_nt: TGTGCCAGCAGCCCCCCCCTAGCGGGAGGGTTAGCAGATACGCAGTATTTT
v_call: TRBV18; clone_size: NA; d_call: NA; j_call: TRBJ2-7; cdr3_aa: CASSPSPGEAYEQYF; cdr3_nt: TGTGCCAGCTCCCCAAGTCCGGGGGAAGCCTACGAGCAGTACTTC
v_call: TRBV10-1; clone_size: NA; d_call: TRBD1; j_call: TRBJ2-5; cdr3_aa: CASSESDRGQETQYF; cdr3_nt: TGCGCCAGCAGTGAGTCGGACAGGGGGCAAGAGACCCAGTACTTC
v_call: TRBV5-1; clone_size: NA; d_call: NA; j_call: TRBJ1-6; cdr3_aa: CASSLESRSPLHF; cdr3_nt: TGCGCCAGCAGCCTCGAGTCCCGGTCACCCCTCCACTTT
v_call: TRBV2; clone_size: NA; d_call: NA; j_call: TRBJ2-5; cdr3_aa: CASSEGPRGETQYF; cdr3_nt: TGTGCCAGCAGTGAAGGGCCTAGGGGAGAGACCCAGTACTTC
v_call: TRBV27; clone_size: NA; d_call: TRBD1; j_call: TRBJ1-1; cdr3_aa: CASRRTGEITEAFF; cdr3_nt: TGTGCCAGCAGAAGGACAGGGGAGATCACTGAAGCTTTCTTT
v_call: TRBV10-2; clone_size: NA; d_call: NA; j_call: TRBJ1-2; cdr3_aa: CASSSFLRDSNYGYTF; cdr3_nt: TGCGCCAGCAGCAGTTTTCTCCGGGATTCTAACTATGGCTACACCTTC
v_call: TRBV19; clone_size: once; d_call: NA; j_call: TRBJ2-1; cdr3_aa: CASSAGLPGDNEQFF; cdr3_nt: TGTGCCAGTAGTGCGGGACTACCAGGGGACAATGAGCAGTTCTTC